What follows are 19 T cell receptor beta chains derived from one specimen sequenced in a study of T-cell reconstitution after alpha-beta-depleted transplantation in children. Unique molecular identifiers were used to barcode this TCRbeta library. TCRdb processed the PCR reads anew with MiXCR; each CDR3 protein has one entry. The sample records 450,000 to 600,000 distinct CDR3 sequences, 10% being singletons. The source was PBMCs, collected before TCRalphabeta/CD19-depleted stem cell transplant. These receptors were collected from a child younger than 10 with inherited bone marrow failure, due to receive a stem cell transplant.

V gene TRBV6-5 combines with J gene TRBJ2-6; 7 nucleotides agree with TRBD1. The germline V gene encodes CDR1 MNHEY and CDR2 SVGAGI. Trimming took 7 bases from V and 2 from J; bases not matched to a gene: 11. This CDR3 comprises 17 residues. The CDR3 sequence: CASTFPIGTAGANVLTF. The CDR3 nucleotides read TGTGCCAGCACCTTTCCTATCGGGACAGCTGGGGCCAACGTCCTGACTTTC.

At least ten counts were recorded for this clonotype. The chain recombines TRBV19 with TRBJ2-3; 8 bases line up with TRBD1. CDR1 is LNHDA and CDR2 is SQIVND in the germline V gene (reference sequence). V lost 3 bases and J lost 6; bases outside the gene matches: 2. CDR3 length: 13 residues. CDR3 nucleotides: TGTGCCAGTAGTATGGACAGGGAGGATACGCAGTATTTT. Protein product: CASSMDREDTQYF.

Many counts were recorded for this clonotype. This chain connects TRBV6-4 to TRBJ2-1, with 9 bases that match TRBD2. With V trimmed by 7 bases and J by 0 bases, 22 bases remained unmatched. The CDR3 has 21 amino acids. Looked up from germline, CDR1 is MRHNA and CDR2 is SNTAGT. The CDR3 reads CASTLQTLAGLNRTSYNEQFF. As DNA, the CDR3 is TGTGCCAGCACGCTACAGACTCTAGCGGGGCTAAATCGCACCTCCTACAATGAGCAGTTCTTC.

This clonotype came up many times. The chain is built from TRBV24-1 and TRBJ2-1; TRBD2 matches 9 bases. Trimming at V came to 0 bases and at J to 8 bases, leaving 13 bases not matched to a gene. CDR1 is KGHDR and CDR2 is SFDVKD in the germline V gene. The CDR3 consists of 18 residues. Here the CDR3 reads CATSDLRAGGPIGDEQFF. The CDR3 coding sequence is TGTGCCACCAGTGATTTGCGGGCGGGAGGGCCTATTGGGGATGAGCAGTTCTTC.

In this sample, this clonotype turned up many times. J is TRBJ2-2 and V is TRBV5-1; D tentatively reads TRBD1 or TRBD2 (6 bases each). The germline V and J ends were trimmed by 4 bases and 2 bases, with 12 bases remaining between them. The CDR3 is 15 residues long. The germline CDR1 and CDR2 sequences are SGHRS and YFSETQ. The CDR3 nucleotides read TGCGCCAGCAGCCTGGGGGGACAAAACACCGGGGAGCTGTTTTTT. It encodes CASSLGGQNTGELFF.

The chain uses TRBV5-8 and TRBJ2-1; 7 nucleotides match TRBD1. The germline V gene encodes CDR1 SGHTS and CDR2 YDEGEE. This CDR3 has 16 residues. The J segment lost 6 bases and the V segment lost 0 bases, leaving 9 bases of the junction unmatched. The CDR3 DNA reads TGTGCCAGCAGCTTGGTCAAGGGGGCTAGCCCCAATGAGCAGTTCTTC. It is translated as CASSLVKGASPNEQFF.

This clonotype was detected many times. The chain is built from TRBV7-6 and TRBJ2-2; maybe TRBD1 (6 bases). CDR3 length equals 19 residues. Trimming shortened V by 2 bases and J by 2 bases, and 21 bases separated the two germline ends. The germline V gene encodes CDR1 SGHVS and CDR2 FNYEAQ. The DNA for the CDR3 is TGTGCCAGCAGCTTACATGGGCCAGGGGTCGCTTCTAACACCGGGGAGCTGTTTTTT. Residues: CASSLHGPGVASNTGELFF.

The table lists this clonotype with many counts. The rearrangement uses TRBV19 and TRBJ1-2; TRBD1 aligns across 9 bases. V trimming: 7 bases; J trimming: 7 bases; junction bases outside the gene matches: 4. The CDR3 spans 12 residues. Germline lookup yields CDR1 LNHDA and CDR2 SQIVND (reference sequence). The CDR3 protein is CASTVDRGGYTF. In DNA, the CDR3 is TGTGCCAGTACTGTGGACAGGGGTGGCTACACCTTC.

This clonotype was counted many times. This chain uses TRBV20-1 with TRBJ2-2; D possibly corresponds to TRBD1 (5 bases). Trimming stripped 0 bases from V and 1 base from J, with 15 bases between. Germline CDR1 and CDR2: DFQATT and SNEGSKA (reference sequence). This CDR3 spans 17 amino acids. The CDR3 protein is CSARDWLTDLNTGELFF. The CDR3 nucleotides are TGCAGTGCTAGAGATTGGCTGACAGACCTGAACACCGGGGAGCTGTTTTTT.

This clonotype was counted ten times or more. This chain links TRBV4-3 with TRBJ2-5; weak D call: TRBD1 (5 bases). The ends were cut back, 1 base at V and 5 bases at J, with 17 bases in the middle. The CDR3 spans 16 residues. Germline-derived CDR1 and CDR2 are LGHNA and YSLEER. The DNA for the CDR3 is TGCGCCAGCAGCCAAGGATCGGGCGCCTCAGGGGAGACCCAGTACTTC. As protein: CASSQGSGASGETQYF.

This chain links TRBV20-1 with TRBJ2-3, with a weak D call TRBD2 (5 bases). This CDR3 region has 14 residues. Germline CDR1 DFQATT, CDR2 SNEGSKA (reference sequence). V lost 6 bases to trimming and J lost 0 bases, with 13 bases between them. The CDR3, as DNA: TGCAGTGCCAAGATCAGCGGCAGCACAGATACGCAGTATTTT. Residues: CSAKISGSTDTQYF.

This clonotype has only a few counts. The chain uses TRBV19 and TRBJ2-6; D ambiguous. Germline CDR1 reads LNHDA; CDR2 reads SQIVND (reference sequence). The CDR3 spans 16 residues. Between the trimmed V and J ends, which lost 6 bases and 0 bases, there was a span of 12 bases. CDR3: CASSSLGNSGANVLTF. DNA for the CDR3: TGTGCCAGTAGCTCATTAGGGAACTCTGGGGCCAACGTCCTGACTTTC.

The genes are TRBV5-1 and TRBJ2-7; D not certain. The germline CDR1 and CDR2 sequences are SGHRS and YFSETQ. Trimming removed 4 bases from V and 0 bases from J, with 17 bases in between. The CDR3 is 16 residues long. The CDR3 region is CASSQYGGLSSYEQYF. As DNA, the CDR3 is TGCGCCAGCAGCCAGTACGGTGGGTTGAGCTCCTACGAGCAGTACTTC.

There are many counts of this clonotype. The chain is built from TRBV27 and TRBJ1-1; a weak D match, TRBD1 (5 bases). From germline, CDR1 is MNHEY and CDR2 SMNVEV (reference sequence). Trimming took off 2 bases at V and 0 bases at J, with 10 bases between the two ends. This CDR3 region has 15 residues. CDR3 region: CASSLGSGLNTEAFF. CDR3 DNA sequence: TGTGCCAGCAGTTTAGGGTCAGGGTTGAACACTGAAGCTTTCTTT.

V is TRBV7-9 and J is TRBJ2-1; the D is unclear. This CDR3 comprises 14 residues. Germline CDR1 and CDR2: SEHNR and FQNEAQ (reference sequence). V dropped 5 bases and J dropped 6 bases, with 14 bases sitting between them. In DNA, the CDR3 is TGTGCCAGCAGCCGGGCCCACCCCGTCAATGAGCAGTTCTTC. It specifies CASSRAHPVNEQFF. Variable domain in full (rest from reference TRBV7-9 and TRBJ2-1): DTGVSQNPRHKITKRGQNVTFRCDPISEHNRLYWYRQTLGQGPEFLTYFQNEAQLEKSRLLSDRFSAERPKGSFSTLEIQRTEQGDSAMYLCASSRAHPVNEQFFGPGTRLTVL.

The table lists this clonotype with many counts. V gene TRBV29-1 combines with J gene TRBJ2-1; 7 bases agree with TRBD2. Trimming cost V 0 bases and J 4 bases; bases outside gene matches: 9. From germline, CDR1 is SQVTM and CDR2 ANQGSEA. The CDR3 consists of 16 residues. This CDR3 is CSVEDQRKRGYNEQFF. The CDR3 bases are TGCAGCGTTGAAGATCAACGAAAGCGGGGTTACAATGAGCAGTTCTTC.

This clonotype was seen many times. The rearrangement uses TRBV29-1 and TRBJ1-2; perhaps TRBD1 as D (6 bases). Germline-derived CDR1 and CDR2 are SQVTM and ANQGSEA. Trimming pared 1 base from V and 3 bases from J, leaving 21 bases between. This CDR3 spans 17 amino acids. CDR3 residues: CSVEGRRSGGLDYGYTF. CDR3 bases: TGCAGCGTTGAAGGCAGAAGGTCGGGGGGGCTCGACTATGGCTACACCTTC.

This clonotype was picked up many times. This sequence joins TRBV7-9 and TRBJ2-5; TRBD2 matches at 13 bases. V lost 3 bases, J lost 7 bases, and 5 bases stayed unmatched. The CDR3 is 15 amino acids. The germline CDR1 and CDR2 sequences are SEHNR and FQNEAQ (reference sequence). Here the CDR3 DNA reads TGTGCCAGCAGCTTCGGACTAGCGGGGGCCCGGACCCAGTACTTC. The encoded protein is CASSFGLAGARTQYF.

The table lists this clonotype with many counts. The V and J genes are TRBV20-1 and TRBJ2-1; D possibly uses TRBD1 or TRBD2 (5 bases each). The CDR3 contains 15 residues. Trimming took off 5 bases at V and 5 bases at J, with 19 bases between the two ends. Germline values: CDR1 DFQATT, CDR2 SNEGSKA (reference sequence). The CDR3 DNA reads TGCAGTGCTCTAAGCCCCGGGTGGGGGAACAATGAGCAGTTCTTC. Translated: CSALSPGWGNNEQFF.